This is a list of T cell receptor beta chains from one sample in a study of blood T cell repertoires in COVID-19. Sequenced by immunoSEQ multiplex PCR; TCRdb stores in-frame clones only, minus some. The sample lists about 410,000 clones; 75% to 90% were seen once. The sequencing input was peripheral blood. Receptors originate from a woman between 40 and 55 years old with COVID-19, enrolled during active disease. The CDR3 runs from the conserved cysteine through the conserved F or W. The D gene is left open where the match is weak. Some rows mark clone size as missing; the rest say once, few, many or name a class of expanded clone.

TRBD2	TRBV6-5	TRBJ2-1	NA	TGTGCCAGCAGTTCAGGACTAGCGGGGGGAATCCAGTTCTTC	CASSSGLAGGIQFF
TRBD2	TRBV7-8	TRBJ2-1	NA	TGTGCCAGCAGCCCCAGAGGACTAGCCAAATACAATGAGCAGTTCTTC	CASSPRGLAKYNEQFF
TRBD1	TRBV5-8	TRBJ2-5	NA	TGTGCCAGCAGCTTGATAGGGGGCCTAGAGACCCAGTACTTC	CASSLIGGLETQYF
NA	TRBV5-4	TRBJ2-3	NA	TGTGCCAGCAGCTTGTCGTACACAGATACGCAGTATTTT	CASSLSYTDTQYF
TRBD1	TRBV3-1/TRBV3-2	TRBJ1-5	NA	TGTGCCAGCAGCCCTGACAGGGGCGATAATCAGCCCCAGCATTTT	CASSPDRGDNQPQHF
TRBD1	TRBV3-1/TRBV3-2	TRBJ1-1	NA	TGTGCCAGCAGCCATACAGGGGTTGACACTGAAGCTTTCTTT	CASSHTGVDTEAFF
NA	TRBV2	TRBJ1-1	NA	TGTGCCAGCGGCAGGATGAACACTGAAGCTTTCTTT	CASGRMNTEAFF
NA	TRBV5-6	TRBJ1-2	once	TGTGCCAGCATCATTTTTGGGGGCTCAGTCGACTATGGCTACACCTTC	CASIIFGGSVDYGYTF
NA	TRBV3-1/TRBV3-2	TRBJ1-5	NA	TGTGCCAGCAGCCCAACTGGGCAGGGGAATCAGCCCCAGCATTTT	CASSPTGQGNQPQHF
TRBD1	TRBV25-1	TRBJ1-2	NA	TGTGCCAGCCTCTTAGAGTCAGGACAGGATGGTGGCTACACCTTC	CASLLESGQDGGYTF
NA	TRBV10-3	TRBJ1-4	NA	TGTGCCATCAGTGAAAGTGGAGGGGAGAATGAAAAACTGTTTTTT	CAISESGGENEKLFF
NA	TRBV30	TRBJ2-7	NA	TGTGCTCTAACAGTGCACTCCTACGAGCAGTACTTC	CALTVHSYEQYF
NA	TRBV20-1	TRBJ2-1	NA	TGCAGTCCAGCCAGCGGGAATGAGCAGTTCTTC	CSPASGNEQFF
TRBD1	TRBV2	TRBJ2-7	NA	TGTGCCAGCACCGATAGGACAGGGACGGGCGAGCAGTACTTC	CASTDRTGTGEQYF
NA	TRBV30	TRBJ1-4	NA	TGTGCCTGTCATGACGGAGAACTGTTTTTT	CACHDGELFF
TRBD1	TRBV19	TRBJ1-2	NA	TGTGCCAGTCGTACAGGGGGCAACTATGGCTACACCTTC	CASRTGGNYGYTF
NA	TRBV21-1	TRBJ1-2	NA	TGTGCCAGCAGCAAAGGGCCCGACAGGGGTCCCGATGGCTACACCTTC	CASSKGPDRGPDGYTF
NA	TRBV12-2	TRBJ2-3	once	TGTGCAAGTCGCTCCAAAACTAGCGCCGAGACAGATACGCAGTATTTT	CASRSKTSAETDTQYF
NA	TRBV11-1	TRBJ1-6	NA	TGTGCCAGCAGCTTAGACGACAGACGCCATAATTCACCCCTCCACTTT	CASSLDDRRHNSPLHF
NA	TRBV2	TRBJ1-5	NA	TGTGCCAGCAGTGGAGTAACAGGTGCCTCACATTTT	CASSGVTGASHF
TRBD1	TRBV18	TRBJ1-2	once	TGTGCCAGCTCACCCCCGGACAGGATATATTATGGCTACACCTTC	CASSPPDRIYYGYTF
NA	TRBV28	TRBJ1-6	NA	TGTGCCAGCAGTTTACCCAAGGGGATACGGGCCTCAAATTCACCCCTCCACTTT	CASSLPKGIRASNSPLHF
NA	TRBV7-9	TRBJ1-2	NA	TGTGCCAGCAGCTTAGCGGGTGGTCCGGGAGGCTACACCTTC	CASSLAGGPGGYTF
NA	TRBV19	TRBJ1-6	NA	TGTGCCAGTTACCCTGACCTAGTCTCACTCTCACCCCTCCACTTT	CASYPDLVSLSPLHF
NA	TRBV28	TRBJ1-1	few	TGTGCCAGCAGTGGCCCGGGTCAAGTGAACACTGAAGCTTTCTTT	CASSGPGQVNTEAFF
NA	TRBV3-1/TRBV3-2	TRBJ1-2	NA	TGTGCCAGCAGCCAAGAGCGAGGACTCTGGGGTGGCTACACCTTC	CASSQERGLWGGYTF
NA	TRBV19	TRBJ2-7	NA	TGTGCCAGTAGGCTATCCGCAGCAGGGATTGCGTACGAGCAGTACTTC	CASRLSAAGIAYEQYF
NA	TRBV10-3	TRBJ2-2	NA	TGTGCCATCAGTGAGCTAGGCGAGCCCGGGGAGCTGTTTTTT	CAISELGEPGELFF
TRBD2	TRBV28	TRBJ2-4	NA	TGTGCCAGCGGAATACTAGCGAGACTAGCCAAAAACATTCAGTACTTC	CASGILARLAKNIQYF
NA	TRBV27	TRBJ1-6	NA	TGTGCCAGCTGGGGGGGGAAACTTGATTCACCCCTCCACTTT	CASWGGKLDSPLHF
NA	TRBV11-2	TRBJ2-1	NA	TGTGCCAGCAGCTTAGCAGGGGTCGGCTACAATGAGCAGTTCTTC	CASSLAGVGYNEQFF
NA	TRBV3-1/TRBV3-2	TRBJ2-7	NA	TGTGCCAGCAGCCAAGAAGGGGTGACAGAGCAGTACTTC	CASSQEGVTEQYF
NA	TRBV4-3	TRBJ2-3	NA	TGCGCCAGCTCCAGCAGCCAAAGCGGACTCACAGATACGCAGTATTTT	CASSSSQSGLTDTQYF
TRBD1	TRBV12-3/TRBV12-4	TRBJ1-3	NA	TGTGCCAGCAGTTTAGGACAGGGGTACACCATATATTTT	CASSLGQGYTIYF
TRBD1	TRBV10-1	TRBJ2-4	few	TGCGCCAGCAGTGATTGGACAGGGGAGGGAAACATTCAGTACTTC	CASSDWTGEGNIQYF
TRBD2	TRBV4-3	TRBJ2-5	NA	TGCGCCAGCAGCCAAGCCGTAGCGGGAGAAGAGACCCAGTACTTC	CASSQAVAGEETQYF
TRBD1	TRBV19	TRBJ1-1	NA	TGTGCCACCTCGCAGGCCGGGACAGGGTCCACTGAAGCTTTCTTT	CATSQAGTGSTEAFF
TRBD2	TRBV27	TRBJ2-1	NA	TGTGCCAGCAGTCACGGGACTAGCGGGAGTGGGGGCTACAATGAGCAGTTCTTC	CASSHGTSGSGGYNEQFF
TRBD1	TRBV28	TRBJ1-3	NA	TGTGCCAGCAGTTTAACAGGGGTAGGGGGAAACACCATATATTTT	CASSLTGVGGNTIYF
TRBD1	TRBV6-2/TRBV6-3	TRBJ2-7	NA	TGTGCCAGCAGTTACTCCATCCGACAGGGGAGCTACGAGCAGTACTTC	CASSYSIRQGSYEQYF
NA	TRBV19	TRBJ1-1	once	TGTGCCAGTAGGCTAGACAGGACCAACACTGAAGCTTTCTTT	CASRLDRTNTEAFF
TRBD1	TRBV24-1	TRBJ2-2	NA	TGTGCCACCAGTGACCCAGGGGGCACCGGGGAGCTGTTTTTT	CATSDPGGTGELFF